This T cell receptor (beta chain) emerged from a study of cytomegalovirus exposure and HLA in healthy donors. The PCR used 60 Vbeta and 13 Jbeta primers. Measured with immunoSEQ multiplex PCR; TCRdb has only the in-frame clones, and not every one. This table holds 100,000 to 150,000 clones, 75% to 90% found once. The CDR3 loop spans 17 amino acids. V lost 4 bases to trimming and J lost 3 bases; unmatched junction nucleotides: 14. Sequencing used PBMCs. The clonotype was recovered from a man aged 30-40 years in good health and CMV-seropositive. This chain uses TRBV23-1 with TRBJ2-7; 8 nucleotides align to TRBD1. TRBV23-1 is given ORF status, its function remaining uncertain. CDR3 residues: CASSPRMDRVRNYEQYF. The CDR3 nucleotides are TGCGCCAGCAGTCCCCGCATGGACAGGGTGAGAAACTACGAGCAGTACTTC.